The present T cell receptor (beta chain) was sequenced within a study of sequential checkpoint blockade in melanoma. Regarding treatment: randomized to nivolumab then ipilimumab (arm A) or the reverse (arm B). Sample share makes this clone medium-sized (0.01 to 0.1%). CDR3 length equals 15 residues. The V end lost 6 bases, the J end lost 2 bases, and 17 bases lay between the germline ends. Germline lookup yields CDR1 MDHEN and CDR2 SYDVKM. Produced via immunoSEQ multiplex PCR; TCRdb's table is partial and in-frame only. The table lists more than 9,500 clones, less than 25% of them singletons. The clonotype was recovered from a human donor with melanoma. The specimen comprised tumor tissue (inferred from file names), sampled from a patient given nivolumab and ipilimumab in sequence. The chain employs TRBV28 and TRBJ2-7; no firm D call. The CDR3 nucleotides read TGTGCCAGCAGCCCCTATAGAGGAAATCCCTACGAGCAGTACTTC. Protein sequence: CASSPYRGNPYEQYF.